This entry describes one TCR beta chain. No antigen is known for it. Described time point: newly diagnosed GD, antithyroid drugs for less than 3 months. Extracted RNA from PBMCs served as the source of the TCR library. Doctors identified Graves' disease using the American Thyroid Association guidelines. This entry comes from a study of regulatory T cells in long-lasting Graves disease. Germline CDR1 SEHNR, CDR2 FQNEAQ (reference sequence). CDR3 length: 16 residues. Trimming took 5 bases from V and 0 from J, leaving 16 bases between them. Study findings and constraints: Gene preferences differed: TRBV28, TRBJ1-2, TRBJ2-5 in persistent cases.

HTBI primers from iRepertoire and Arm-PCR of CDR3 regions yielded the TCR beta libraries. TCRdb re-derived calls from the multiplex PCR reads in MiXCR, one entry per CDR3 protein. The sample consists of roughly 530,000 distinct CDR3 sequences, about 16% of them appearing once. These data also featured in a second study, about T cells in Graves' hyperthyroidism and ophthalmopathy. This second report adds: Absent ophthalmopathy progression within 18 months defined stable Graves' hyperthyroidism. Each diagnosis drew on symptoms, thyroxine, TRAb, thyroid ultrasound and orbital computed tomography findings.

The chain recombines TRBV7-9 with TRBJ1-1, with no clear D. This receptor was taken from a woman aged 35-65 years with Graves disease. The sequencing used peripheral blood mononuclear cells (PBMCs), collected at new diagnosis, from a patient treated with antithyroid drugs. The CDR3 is CASSPTPGPLNTEAFF. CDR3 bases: TGTGCCAGCAGCCCGACACCGGGCCCTTTGAACACTGAAGCTTTCTTT.